This T cell receptor beta chain is drawn from a study of T cell changes during pregnancy in multiple sclerosis. TCRdb keeps only in-frame clones here, not all; method: immunoSEQ multiplex PCR. This sample has tens of thousands of clones, with more than 90% found just once. The CDR3 is 13 amino acids. The germline CDR1 and CDR2 sequences are SEHNR and FQNEAQ (reference sequence). V was pared by 7 bases and J by 2 bases, with 12 bases between. V is TRBV7-9 and J is TRBJ2-7; the D is unclear. The source was peripheral blood, collected after pregnancy. The TCR sequence derives from a female donor in good health, enrolled as a control in a pregnancy study. The CDR3 sequence is CASTLAGPYEQYF. For the CDR3, the DNA is TGTGCCAGCACCCTGGCAGGCCCCTACGAGCAGTACTTC.